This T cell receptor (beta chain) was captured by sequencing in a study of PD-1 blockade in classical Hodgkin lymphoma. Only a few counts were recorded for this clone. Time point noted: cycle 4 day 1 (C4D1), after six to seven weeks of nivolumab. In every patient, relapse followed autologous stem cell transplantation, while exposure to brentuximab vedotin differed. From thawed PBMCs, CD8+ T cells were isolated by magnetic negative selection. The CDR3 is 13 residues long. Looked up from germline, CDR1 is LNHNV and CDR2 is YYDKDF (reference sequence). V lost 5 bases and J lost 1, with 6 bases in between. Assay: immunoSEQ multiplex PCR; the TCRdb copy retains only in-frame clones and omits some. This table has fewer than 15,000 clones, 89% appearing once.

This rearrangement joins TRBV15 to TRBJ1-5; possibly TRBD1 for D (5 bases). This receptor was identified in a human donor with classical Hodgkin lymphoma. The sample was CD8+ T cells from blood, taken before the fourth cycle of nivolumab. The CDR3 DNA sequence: TGTGCCACCAGCGCAGGGAGCAATCAGCCCCAGCATTTT. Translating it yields CATSAGSNQPQHF. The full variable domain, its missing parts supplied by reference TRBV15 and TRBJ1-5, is DAMVIQNPRYQVTQFGKPVTLSCSQTLNHNVMYWYQQKSSQAPKLLFHYYDKDFNNEADTPDNFQSRRPNTSFCFLDIRSPGLGDTAMYLCATSAGSNQPQHFGDGTRLSIL.